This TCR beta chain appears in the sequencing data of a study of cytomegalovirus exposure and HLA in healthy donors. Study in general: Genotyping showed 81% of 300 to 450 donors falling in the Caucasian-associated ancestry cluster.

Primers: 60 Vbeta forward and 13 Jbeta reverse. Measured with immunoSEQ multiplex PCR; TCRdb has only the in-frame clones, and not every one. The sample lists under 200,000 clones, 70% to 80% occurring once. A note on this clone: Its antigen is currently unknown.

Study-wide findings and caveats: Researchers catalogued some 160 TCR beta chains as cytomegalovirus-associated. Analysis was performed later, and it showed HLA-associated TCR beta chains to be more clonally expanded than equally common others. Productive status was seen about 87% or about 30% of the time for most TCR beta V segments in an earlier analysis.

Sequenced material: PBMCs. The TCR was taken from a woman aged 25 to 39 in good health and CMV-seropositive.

CDR3 amino acids: CSVEDPDRPSTDTQYF. CDR3 bases: TGCAGCGTTGAAGATCCGGACAGGCCTAGCACAGATACGCAGTATTTT. The rearrangement joins TRBV29-1 to TRBJ2-3; TRBD1 matches at 7 bases. The CDR3 covers 16 residues. Germline CDR1 and CDR2: SQVTM and ANQGSEA. V lost 0 bases to trimming and J lost 0 bases; unmatched junction nucleotides: 6.